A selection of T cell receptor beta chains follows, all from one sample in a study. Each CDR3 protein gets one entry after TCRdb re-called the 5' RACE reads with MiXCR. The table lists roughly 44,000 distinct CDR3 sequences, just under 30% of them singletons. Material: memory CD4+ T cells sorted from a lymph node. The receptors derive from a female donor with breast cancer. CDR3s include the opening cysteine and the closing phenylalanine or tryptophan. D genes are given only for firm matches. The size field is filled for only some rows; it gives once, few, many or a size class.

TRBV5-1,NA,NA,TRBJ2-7,TGCGCCAGCAGCTTGGACAGATCTTACGAGCAGTACTTC,CASSLDRSYEQYF
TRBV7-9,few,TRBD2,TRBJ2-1,TGTGCCAGCAGCTCTCTAGGGAGGGGCTCCTACAATGAGCAGTTCTTC,CASSSLGRGSYNEQFF
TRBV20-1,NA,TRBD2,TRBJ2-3,TGCAGTGCTAGAGATGGGGGGACTAGCGGGACGGAAGATACGCAGTATTTT,CSARDGGTSGTEDTQYF
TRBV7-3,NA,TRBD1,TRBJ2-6,TGTGCCAGCAGCTTAACCGGACAGGCAACTGGGGCCAACGTCCTGACTTTC,CASSLTGQATGANVLTF
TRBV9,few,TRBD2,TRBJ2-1,TGTGCCAGCAGCGTAGGGGGTAGCGGGAGAAACAATGAGCAGTTCTTC,CASSVGGSGRNNEQFF
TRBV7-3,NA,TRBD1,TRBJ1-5,TGTGCCAGCAGCTCGACAGGGCCTAATCAGCCCCAGCATTTT,CASSSTGPNQPQHF
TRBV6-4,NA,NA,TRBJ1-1,TGTGCCAGCAGGGGTGGCGGCACTGAAGCTTTCTTT,CASRGGGTEAFF
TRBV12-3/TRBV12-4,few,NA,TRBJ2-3,TGTGCCAGCAGTTTTGCTAGCGACACAGATACGCAGTATTTT,CASSFASDTDTQYF
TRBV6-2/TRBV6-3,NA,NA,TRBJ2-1,TGTGCCAGCAGTTACTCTGGGGGCTACAATGAGCAGTTCTTC,CASSYSGGYNEQFF
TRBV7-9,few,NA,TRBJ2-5,TGTGCCAGCAGCTTCTCAGGGAATCAAGAGACCCAGTACTTC,CASSFSGNQETQYF
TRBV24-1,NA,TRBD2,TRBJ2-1,TGTGCCACCAGTGACTCCCTAGCGGGAGGGAATTACGATGAGCAGTTCTTC,CATSDSLAGGNYDEQFF
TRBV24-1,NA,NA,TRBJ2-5,TGTGCCACCAGTGATCCTCCCTCCACGGGGAAAGAGACCCAGTACTTC,CATSDPPSTGKETQYF
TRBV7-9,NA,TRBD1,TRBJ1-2,TGTGCCAGCAGCTTAGGGGGACAGGGGGCGTCTGGCTACACCTTC,CASSLGGQGASGYTF
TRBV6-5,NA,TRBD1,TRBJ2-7,TGTGCCAGCAGTCAGGGGGACGACGAGCAGTACTTC,CASSQGDDEQYF
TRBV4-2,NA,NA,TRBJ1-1,TGTGCCAGCAGCCAAGAGCTAGGAAGCACTGAAGCTTTCTTT,CASSQELGSTEAFF
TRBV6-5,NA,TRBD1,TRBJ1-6,TGTGCCGGCAACGACAGGGGGCGGGATACCCTCCACTTT,CAGNDRGRDTLHF
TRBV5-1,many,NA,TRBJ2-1,TGCGCCAGCAGCTCAGCGGATAGCTCCTACAATGAGCAGTTCTTC,CASSSADSSYNEQFF
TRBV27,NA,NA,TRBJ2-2,TGTGCCAGCAGTTTAAGGCAGGCCAGCACCGGGGAGCTGTTTTTT,CASSLRQASTGELFF
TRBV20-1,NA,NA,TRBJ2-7,TGCAGTGCAGTAGGGGGGGTATACGAGCAGTACTTC,CSAVGGVYEQYF
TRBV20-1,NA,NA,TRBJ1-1,TGCAGTGCCCGCCTGCGGGGGGAGGCTTTCTTT,CSARLRGEAFF
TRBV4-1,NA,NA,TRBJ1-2,TGCGCCAGCAGCCAAGAGGTGGGGGCTCGTGGCTACACCTTC,CASSQEVGARGYTF
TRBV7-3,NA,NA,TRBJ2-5,TGTGCCAGCAGCTTCGGCGGCCAAGAGACCCAGTACTTC,CASSFGGQETQYF
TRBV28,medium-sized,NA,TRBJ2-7,TGTGCCAGCAGCCCTAGCTCCTACGAGCAGTACTTC,CASSPSSYEQYF
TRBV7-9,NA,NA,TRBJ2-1,TGTGCCAGCAGCCACTGGAGCGGCTCCTACAATGAGCAGTTCTTC,CASSHWSGSYNEQFF
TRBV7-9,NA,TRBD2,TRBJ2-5,TGTGCCAGCAGCCCTGGGAGCGGGAGCCAAGAGACCCAGTACTTC,CASSPGSGSQETQYF
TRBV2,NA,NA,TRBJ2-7,TGTGCCAGCAGCTTCGAGGCCGAGAAGTACTTC,CASSFEAEKYF
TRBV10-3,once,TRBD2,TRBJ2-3,TGTGCCACCGCAGAACTAGCGGGAGATACGCAGTATTTT,CATAELAGDTQYF
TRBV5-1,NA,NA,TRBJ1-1,TGCGCCAGCAGCTCCCTTTCCACTGGAGCTTTCTTT,CASSSLSTGAFF
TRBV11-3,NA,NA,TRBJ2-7,TGTGTCAGCAGCCCCACCCACAGCTACGAGCAGTACTTC,CVSSPTHSYEQYF
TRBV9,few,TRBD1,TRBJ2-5,TGTGCCAGCAGCGACGGGACAGGGAAGACCCAGTACTTC,CASSDGTGKTQYF